This T cell receptor (beta chain) was sequenced for a study of early T cells in non-severe SARS-CoV-2 infection. The CDR3 runs 20 residues. Researchers tagged individual cDNA molecules with unique molecular identifiers. Via MiXCR, TCRdb re-called the 5' RACE reads, giving one row per CDR3 protein. This sample has about 76,000 distinct CDR3 sequences, with over 9% found just once. V and J are TRBV21-1 and TRBJ1-5. TRBV21-1 represents a pseudogene. The material sequenced was whole blood. The origin of this receptor is an adult who was a healthcare worker with PCR-confirmed SARS-CoV-2 infection or an uninfected control (not recorded which). CDR3 protein: CASSKVTGNRWLHSNQPQHF. CDR3 DNA: TGTGCCAGCAGCAAAGTTACGGGGAATAGATGGCTGCATAGCAATCAGCCCCAGCATTTT.